This record covers a single TCR beta chain. This record belongs to a study of blood T cell repertoires in COVID-19. Between the trimmed V and J ends, which lost 5 bases and 7 bases, there was a span of 21 bases. CDR3 length: 17 residues. Germline loops: CDR1 SEHNR, CDR2 FQNEAQ (reference sequence). TCRdb keeps only in-frame clones here, not all; method: immunoSEQ multiplex PCR. This repertoire shows some 290,000 clones, roughly 90% found once; its top ten account for 3.9%. The sequence was collected from a woman in her twenties or thirties who had been exposed to COVID-19. The source material was PBMCs or T cells enriched from blood (not recorded which). The V call is TRBV7-9, the J call TRBJ1-6; tentative D call: TRBD1 (5 bases). This CDR3 reads CASSPLAGRRSNSPLHF. DNA for the CDR3: TGTGCCAGCAGCCCTTTAGCGGGACGGCGAAGCAATTCACCCCTCCACTTT.